These 7 T cell receptor beta chains were all obtained from the same sample, sequenced in a study of cytotoxic CD8 clonotypes in ibrutinib-treated CLL. Assay: immunoSEQ multiplex PCR; the TCRdb copy retains only in-frame clones and omits some. The repertoire holds under 200,000 clones, with 70% to 85% as singletons. The specimen comprised PBMCs, sampled after 24 months of ibrutinib treatment. The source is a human donor with chronic lymphocytic leukemia.

The J gene is TRBJ1-2, the V gene TRBV6-5; D is uncertain. Trimming shortened V by 5 bases and J by 2 bases, and 12 bases separated the two germline ends. CDR3 length: 14 amino acids. In germline, CDR1 is MNHEY, CDR2 SVGAGI. Here the CDR3 DNA reads TGTGCCAGCAGTCCCCTCTGGGAGAACTATGGCTACACCTTC. Translated: CASSPLWENYGYTF.

The genes are TRBV27 and TRBJ1-1; 8 bases are shared with TRBD1. After removal of 2 bases from V and 5 bases from J, the junction contained 1 base not matched to a gene. Germline CDR1 MNHEY, CDR2 SMNVEV (reference sequence). There are 13 residues in the CDR3. This CDR3 is CASSLRTGTEAFF. The CDR3 region has the DNA TGTGCCAGCAGTTTACGGACAGGGACTGAAGCTTTCTTT.

This clone appeared once. The CDR3 loop is CASSEAGAGRLYEQYF. In DNA form, the CDR3 reads TGTGCCAGCAGTGAAGCTGGGGCAGGACGCCTCTACGAGCAGTACTTC. The rearrangement links TRBV6-1 to TRBJ2-7, with a possible D match to TRBD1 (5 bases). V dropped 0 bases and J dropped 3 bases, with 15 bases sitting between them. The length of the CDR3 is 16 residues. Germline V CDR1 and CDR2: MNHNS, SASEGT.

The chain employs TRBV18 and TRBJ2-5; possibly TRBD2 for D (6 bases). Trimming shortened V by 8 bases and J by 2 bases, and 12 bases separated the two germline ends. CDR1 and CDR2 (germline): KGHSH, LQKENI. This CDR3 is built from 13 residues. The CDR3 here is CASTLGLQETQYF. In nucleotides, the CDR3 is TGTGCCAGCACCCTCGGACTACAAGAGACCCAGTACTTC.

The V call is TRBV9, the J call TRBJ2-7; perhaps TRBD1 as D (6 bases). V lost 4 bases to trimming and J lost 4 bases, with 15 bases between them. The CDR3 has 14 residues. Looked up from germline, CDR1 is SGDLS and CDR2 is YYNGEE. The CDR3 spells CASSLSGTKYEQYF. The DNA of the CDR3 is TGTGCCAGCAGCCTTTCCGGGACAAAGTACGAGCAGTACTTC.

The chain links TRBV6-1 to TRBJ2-7; a possible D gene is TRBD1 (6 bases). The CDR3 covers 12 residues. V lost 8 bases to trimming and J lost 0 bases, with 8 bases between them. Germline assignment: CDR1 MNHNS and CDR2 SASEGT. Here the CDR3 DNA reads TGTGCCAGCGGCAGGGGCTCCTACGAGCAGTACTTC. Its protein product is CASGRGSYEQYF.

This chain connects TRBV18 to TRBJ1-4; D gene unclear. V was shortened by 2 bases and J by 4 bases, with 11 bases between the two germline ends. The germline V gene has CDR1 KGHSH and CDR2 LQKENI. The CDR3 length is 15 residues. CDR3 in DNA: TGTGCCAGCTCACCAAAAAGGGAATATAATGAAAAACTGTTTTTT. Amino acids: CASSPKREYNEKLFF.